The entry below describes one T cell receptor (beta chain). Its antigen is as yet unknown. Primers for the PCR totalled 60 Vbeta and 13 Jbeta. Clones were sequenced by immunoSEQ multiplex PCR, and TCRdb holds only the in-frame ones, with some missing. The sample table includes 200,000 or so clones. J gave up 4 bases and V 5 bases, and 10 bases lay outside the gene matches. There are 15 residues in the CDR3. Germline-derived CDR1 and CDR2 are SEHNR and FQNEAQ (reference sequence). These data come from a study of cytomegalovirus exposure and HLA in healthy donors. Study conclusions and caveats: There were some V segments, including TRBV6-2 and TRBV6-3, excluded as indistinguishable. A later analysis reportedly found that, within productive TCRs, an Asian-associated ancestry cluster had fewer N-insertions than the mean observed across the approximately 700 donors. Upon later analysis, HLA-associated TCR beta chains proved more clonally expanded than other, equally common chains. Listed as cytomegalovirus-associated were about 160 TCR beta chains.

The TCR sequence derives from a boy younger than 18 in good health and CMV-seronegative. Sequencing was performed on PBMCs. The chain couples TRBV7-9 to TRBJ1-1; 7 nucleotides match TRBD1. In DNA form, the CDR3 reads TGTGCCAGCAGCATAGACAGGGCGGGGGGCACTGAAGCTTTCTTT. Translation: CASSIDRAGGTEAFF. The full variable domain, its missing parts supplied by reference TRBV7-9 and TRBJ1-1, is DTGVSQNPRHKITKRGQNVTFRCDPISEHNRLYWYRQTLGQGPEFLTYFQNEAQLEKSRLLSDRFSAERPKGSFSTLEIQRTEQGDSAMYLCASSIDRAGGTEAFFGQGTRLTVV.